Below are 12 T cell receptor beta chains sequenced from a single sample in a study of PD-1 blockade in classical Hodgkin lymphoma. Sequenced by immunoSEQ multiplex PCR; TCRdb stores in-frame clones only, minus some. The sample contains some 5,000 clones, 80% to 90% of which appear only once. Specified time point: newly diagnosed, previously untreated cHL patient sample. Magnetic negative selection isolated CD8+ T cells from thawed PBMCs. Sequenced input: CD8+ T cells from blood. These receptors came from a human donor with classical Hodgkin lymphoma.

This clone showed up just once. The rearrangement uses TRBV27 and TRBJ1-1; 7 positions match TRBD1. The germline V gene encodes CDR1 MNHEY and CDR2 SMNVEV (reference sequence). V shed 3 bases, J shed 4 bases, and the junction held 2 bases outside the gene matches. The CDR3 is 13 residues long. This chain's CDR3 is CASSFGTVTEAFF. The CDR3 region has the DNA TGTGCCAGCAGTTTTGGGACAGTCACTGAAGCTTTCTTT.

The CDR3 region is CASSSFRLHFYGYTF. DNA for the CDR3: TGTGCCAGCAGCTCTTTCCGACTGCACTTCTATGGCTACACCTTC. The chain uses TRBV4-2 and TRBJ1-2; D remains unclear. Trimming shortened V by 5 bases and J by 4 bases, and 17 bases separated the two germline ends. The germline V gene has CDR1 LGHNA and CDR2 YNFKEQ. The CDR3 sequence is 15 residues long.

The V and J genes are TRBV30 and TRBJ2-2; D might be TRBD2 (5 bases). Germline loops: CDR1 GTSNPN, CDR2 SVGIG (reference sequence). The CDR3 consists of 15 residues. The V end was cut by 1 base, the J end by 3 bases, with 12 bases between. The CDR3 region is CAWSGQTRDTGELFF. CDR3 nucleotides: TGTGCCTGGAGTGGACAAACGAGGGACACCGGGGAGCTGTTTTTT.

The rearrangement links TRBV25-1 to TRBJ1-4; D is possibly TRBD1 (6 bases). With 6 bases removed from V and 3 bases from J, the gap between germline ends came to 11 bases. Germline-derived CDR1 and CDR2 are MGHDK and SYGVNS. This CDR3 comprises 14 residues. In DNA, the CDR3 is TGTGCCAGCAGCACAGGGTCGCCTAATGAAAAACTGTTTTTT. Protein product: CASSTGSPNEKLFF.

The chain couples TRBV2 to TRBJ2-7; a weak D match, TRBD1 (6 bases). Trimming cost V 7 bases and J 3 bases, with 10 bases left between them. CDR1 is SNHLY and CDR2 is FYNNEI in the germline V gene. This CDR3 has 12 amino acids. The CDR3 here is CASIQGRYEQYF. The CDR3, as DNA: TGTGCCAGCATACAGGGACGCTACGAGCAGTACTTC.

V usage is TRBV6-5 and J usage is TRBJ2-1; 10 bases map to TRBD2. Germline V gives CDR1 MNHEY, CDR2 SVGAGI. CDR3 length equals 15 residues. Unmatched junction bases numbered 7, after V lost 5 bases and J lost 6 bases. The DNA of the CDR3 is TGTGCCAGCAGTCGCGACCGACTAGCGGGCAATGAGCAGTTCTTC. This encodes CASSRDRLAGNEQFF.

Written as DNA, the CDR3 is TGTGCCACCAGCAGGGACAGGGGCTATGGCTACACCTTC. Protein product: CATSRDRGYGYTF. This chain links TRBV15 with TRBJ1-2; 9 bases are a match to TRBD1. This CDR3 contains 13 residues. Per germline, CDR1 LNHNV and CDR2 YYDKDF (reference sequence). Germline trimming cut 3 bases from V and 4 bases from J; bases unmatched to any gene: 0.

CDR3 sequence (DNA): TGTGCCAGCAGTGAATATACAGTACCCTACGAGCAGTACTTC. It encodes CASSEYTVPYEQYF. V usage is TRBV25-1 and J usage is TRBJ2-7; D gene unclear. The CDR3 length is 14 residues. Germline CDR1 is MGHDK and CDR2 is SYGVNS. The V and J ends lost 0 bases and 2 bases respectively, with 8 bases between them.

This clone has only one observation. The chain couples TRBV5-3 to TRBJ2-7; 13 bases are shared with TRBD2. TRBV5-3 is treated as an ORF (open reading frame) with a function not yet certain. J gave up 3 bases and V 8 bases, and 8 bases lay outside the gene matches. The CDR3 length is 15 residues. CDR3 DNA sequence: TGTGCCAGCAGCGCCTGGACTAGCGGGAGCTACGAGCAGTACTTC. It encodes CASSAWTSGSYEQYF.

The chain has TRBV25-1 and TRBJ2-1, with 10 positions matching TRBD2. The CDR3 is 16 amino acids. CDR1 and CDR2 from the germline V gene are MGHDK and SYGVNS. V dropped 4 bases and J dropped 9; count of bases not matched to a gene: 12. CDR3 DNA sequence: TGTGCCAGCAGTGCCCCTCTAGCGGGAGAATGGTCTGAGCAGTTCTTC. Amino acids: CASSAPLAGEWSEQFF.

This chain links TRBV25-1 with TRBJ2-7; 9 bases match TRBD1. Trimming cost V 2 bases and J 5 bases; bases outside gene matches: 7. Per the germline V gene, CDR1 is MGHDK and CDR2 is SYGVNS. The CDR3 sequence is 15 residues long. The CDR3 reads CASSEPTGGRDEQYF. The CDR3 DNA sequence: TGTGCCAGCAGTGAACCGACAGGGGGGCGGGACGAGCAGTACTTC.

CDR3 in amino acids: CASSYLGATDNEQFF. The CDR3 DNA reads TGTGCCAGCAGTTACCTGGGGGCAACGGACAATGAGCAGTTCTTC. V usage is TRBV6-5 and J usage is TRBJ2-1; TRBD1 is a possible D gene (6 bases). The CDR3 covers 15 residues. V was cut by 2 bases and J by 5 bases, with 13 bases left in between. Germline CDR1 MNHEY, CDR2 SVGAGI.